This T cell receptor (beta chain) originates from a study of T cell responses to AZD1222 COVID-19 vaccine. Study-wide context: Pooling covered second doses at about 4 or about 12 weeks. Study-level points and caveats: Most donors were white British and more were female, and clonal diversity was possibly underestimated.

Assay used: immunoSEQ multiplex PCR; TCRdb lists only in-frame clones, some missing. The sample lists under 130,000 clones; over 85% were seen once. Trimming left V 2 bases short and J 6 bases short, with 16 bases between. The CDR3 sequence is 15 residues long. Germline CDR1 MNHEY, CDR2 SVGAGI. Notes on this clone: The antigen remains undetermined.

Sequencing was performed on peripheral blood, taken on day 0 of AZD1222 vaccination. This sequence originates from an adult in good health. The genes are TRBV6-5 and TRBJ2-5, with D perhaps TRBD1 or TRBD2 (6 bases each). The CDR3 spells CASSYLRGPAQTQYF. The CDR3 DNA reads TGTGCCAGCAGTTACCTCCGGGGGCCCGCCCAGACCCAGTACTTC.